Presented here are 23 T cell receptor beta chains from one specimen sequenced in a study of cytomegalovirus exposure and HLA in healthy donors. With 60 Vbeta and 13 Jbeta primers, the PCR was carried out. Only in-frame clones appear in the TCRdb table, and some are missing; sequencing was by immunoSEQ multiplex PCR. This sample has about 91,000 clones, with approximately 69% found just once. Sequencing was done on a sample of PBMCs. The receptors derive from a female donor in good health and CMV-seronegative.

The V gene is TRBV15, the J gene TRBJ1-2; D is undetermined. Germline-derived CDR1 and CDR2 are LNHNV and YYDKDF (reference sequence). The CDR3 runs to 14 residues. V lost 6 bases, J lost 7 bases, and 18 bases lay in between. CDR3 region: CATSPAEPGAGYTF. For the CDR3, the DNA is TGTGCCACCAGTCCGGCGGAGCCGGGAGCTGGCTACACCTTC.

This clone was recorded once. The chain employs TRBV5-1 and TRBJ1-1, with D unresolved. V dropped 3 bases and J dropped 0 bases, with 18 bases sitting between them. This CDR3 has 17 amino acids. CDR1 is SGHRS, CDR2 YFSETQ, per germline. CDR3 protein: CASSWIDGGGMNTEAFF. The CDR3 DNA is TGCGCCAGCAGCTGGATAGACGGAGGAGGTATGAACACTGAAGCTTTCTTT.

The CDR3 region is CASSTGGGEVIQYF. The CDR3 DNA sequence: TGCGCCAGCAGCACCGGTGGAGGGGAGGTCATTCAGTACTTC. The chain links TRBV5-1 to TRBJ2-4; D may be TRBD2 (6 bases). Per germline, CDR1 SGHRS and CDR2 YFSETQ. The CDR3 loop spans 14 amino acids. The V end was cut by 4 bases, the J end by 9 bases, with 17 bases between. Variable domain in full (rest from reference TRBV5-1 and TRBJ2-4): KAGVTQTPRYLIKTRGQQVTLSCSPISGHRSVSWYQQTPGQGLQFLFEYFSETQRNKGNFPGRFSGRQFSNSRSEMNVSTLELGDSALYLCASSTGGGEVIQYFGAGTRLSVL.

V is TRBV30 and J is TRBJ1-5; a possible D gene is TRBD1 (5 bases). Looked up from germline, CDR1 is GTSNPN and CDR2 is SVGIG (reference sequence). The CDR3 loop spans 17 amino acids. V lost 0 bases to trimming and J lost 4 bases, with 19 bases between them. CDR3 nucleotides: TGTGCCTGGAGTGTATCCGGGGGGGGTGGCAAAAATCAGCCCCAGCATTTT. Its protein product is CAWSVSGGGGKNQPQHF.

This chain connects TRBV9 to TRBJ1-3, with D perhaps TRBD1 (6 bases). Trimming shortened V by 4 bases and J by 2 bases, and 16 bases separated the two germline ends. Looked up from germline, CDR1 is SGDLS and CDR2 is YYNGEE. There are 16 residues in the CDR3. Here the CDR3 reads CASSLTIQGAGNTIYF. Here the CDR3 DNA reads TGTGCCAGCAGCCTAACCATACAGGGAGCTGGAAACACCATATATTTT.

The rearrangement links TRBV6-6 to TRBJ1-5; no reliable D call. The germline V gene has CDR1 MNHNY and CDR2 SVGAGI (reference sequence). V was cut by 4 bases and J by 16 bases, with 17 bases left in between. The CDR3 is 12 residues long. This CDR3 reads CASSSLAEGFHF. The CDR3 region has the DNA TGTGCCAGCAGTTCCCTTGCGGAGGGTTTTCATTTT.

The chain is built from TRBV30 and TRBJ2-7; TRBD2 might be the D (5 bases). CDR3 length: 12 amino acids. The germline V gene has CDR1 GTSNPN and CDR2 SVGIG (reference sequence). V gave up 2 bases and J gave up 3 bases, with 8 bases separating them. The CDR3 DNA follows: TGTGCCTGGAGTATGGACTTCTACGAGCAGTACTTC. This gives the protein CAWSMDFYEQYF.

This chain joins TRBV6-4 and TRBJ2-1; 14 bases match TRBD2. Germline values: CDR1 MRHNA, CDR2 SNTAGT. V shed 4 bases and J 7 bases; nucleotides not matched to a gene: 0. This CDR3 comprises 14 residues. The CDR3, as DNA: TGTGCCAGCAGTGGACTAGCGGGGGGGAATGAGCAGTTCTTC. The encoded protein is CASSGLAGGNEQFF.

The gene calls are TRBV6-6 and TRBJ2-5, with 7 bases that match TRBD2. The J call may be faulty, since TRBJ2-7 better matches the DNA end. The CDR3 covers 15 residues. Germline-derived CDR1 and CDR2 are MNHNY and SVGAGI (reference sequence). CDR3 coding DNA: TGTGCCAGCAGTATCCTGGCGGGAGACCCCCACGAGCAGTACTTC. This translates into CASSILAGDPHEQYF.

This chain uses TRBV5-1 with TRBJ1-4, with 7 bases matching TRBD1. The CDR3 spans 14 residues. Germline V gene lookup returns CDR1 SGHRS and CDR2 YFSETQ. Trimming at V came to 5 bases and at J to 7 bases, leaving 8 bases not matched to a gene. The CDR3 DNA is TGCGCCAGCAGGTTCCAGGGGGTCAGTGAAAAACTGTTTTTT. The encoded protein is CASRFQGVSEKLFF.

This clone was seen only once. The chain couples TRBV7-6 to TRBJ1-1; 7 bases match TRBD1. V dropped 4 bases and J dropped 1; count of bases not matched to a gene: 12. Germline CDR1 SGHVS, CDR2 FNYEAQ. The CDR3 extends over 17 amino acids. The CDR3: CASSSGTASVGNTEAFF. The CDR3 DNA follows: TGTGCCAGCAGCTCTGGGACAGCATCGGTTGGGAACACTGAAGCTTTCTTT.

As for this clone: The junction and the germline gene differ at one end; a read error may be behind it. This CDR3 is CVSSYARTSGSGNEQFF. The CDR3 DNA reads as TGCGTCAGCAGCTACGCTCGGACTAGCGGGAGTGGGAATGAGCAGTTCTTC. V usage is TRBV5-1 and J usage is TRBJ2-1; 13 bases fit TRBD2. The CDR3 has 17 residues. In germline, CDR1 is SGHRS, CDR2 YFSETQ.

The chain is built from TRBV5-8 and TRBJ2-3, with 7 positions matching TRBD1. V shed 0 bases and J 0 bases; nucleotides not matched to a gene: 1. The CDR3 runs to 15 residues. Germline assignment: CDR1 SGHTS and CDR2 YDEGEE. The CDR3 bases are TGTGCCAGCAGCTTGGAGGGGGCTAGCACAGATACGCAGTATTTT. Its protein product is CASSLEGASTDTQYF.

This clone has more than one count but fewer than ten. This chain joins TRBV7-2 and TRBJ2-2, with 8 bases aligning to TRBD2. The ends lost 6 bases at V and 7 bases at J; junction bases unmatched: 4. The CDR3 is 13 residues long. CDR1 SGHTA and CDR2 FQGNSA come from the germline V gene. In DNA, the CDR3 is TGTGCCAGCAGTTCGGCGGGGGGCGGGGAGCTGTTTTTT. It is translated as CASSSAGGGELFF.

This clone was picked up one time. V usage is TRBV5-6 and J usage is TRBJ2-1, with unresolved D. This CDR3 region has 15 residues. The V gene lost 9 bases and the J gene lost 0 bases, with 16 bases spanning the gap. The germline gives CDR1 SGHDT, CDR2 YYEEEE. The chain's CDR3 is CATRGESSSYNEQFF. CDR3 sequence (DNA): TGTGCCACCAGAGGAGAATCGAGCTCCTACAATGAGCAGTTCTTC.

The J gene is TRBJ1-4, the V gene TRBV7-8; unclear D gene. This CDR3 has 14 amino acids. Germline lookup yields CDR1 SGHVS and CDR2 FQNEAQ. With 2 bases removed from V and 7 bases from J, the gap between germline ends came to 11 bases. The CDR3 reads CASSLFDSAEKLFF. The CDR3 DNA reads as TGTGCCAGCAGCTTATTCGACTCAGCTGAAAAACTGTTTTTT.

The CDR3 region has the DNA TGTGCCAGCAGTTGGGCAGTAAGCTCCTACAATGAGCAGTTCTTC. Residues: CASSWAVSSYNEQFF. This chain links TRBV27 with TRBJ2-1; D uncertain. The CDR3 contains 15 residues. Between the trimmed V and J ends, which lost 4 bases and 0 bases, there was a span of 10 bases. Germline CDR1 MNHEY, CDR2 SMNVEV (reference sequence).

The rearrangement uses TRBV15 and TRBJ2-2; D might be TRBD2 (6 bases). This CDR3 region has 16 residues. Germline-derived CDR1 and CDR2 are LNHNV and YYDKDF (reference sequence). Deletions cut 0 bases from V and 4 bases from J, with 12 bases between. CDR3 region: CATSRDAGWGTGELFF. CDR3 DNA sequence: TGTGCCACCAGCAGAGATGCGGGATGGGGCACCGGGGAGCTGTTTTTT.

This chain links TRBV6-1 with TRBJ2-1; 9 nucleotides agree with TRBD2. V trimming: 4 bases; J trimming: 5 bases; junction bases outside the gene matches: 9. This CDR3 is built from 16 residues. Germline loops: CDR1 MNHNS, CDR2 SASEGT. In nucleotides, the CDR3 is TGTGCCAGCAGTGTATTAGCGGGAGCGGTGGACAATGAGCAGTTCTTC. Translating it yields CASSVLAGAVDNEQFF.

The chain couples TRBV18 to TRBJ2-3, with 9 bases that match TRBD1. The CDR3 totals 14 residues. Trimming cost V 3 bases and J 4 bases; bases outside gene matches: 2. Germline values: CDR1 KGHSH, CDR2 LQKENI. CDR3 in amino acids: CASSPGQGADTQYF. DNA for the CDR3: TGTGCCAGCTCACCGGGACAGGGTGCAGATACGCAGTATTTT. The full variable domain, rest sourced from reference TRBV18 and TRBJ2-3, is NAGVMQNPRHLVRRRGQEARLRCSPMKGHSHVYWYRQLPEEGLKFMVYLQKENIIDESGMPKERFSAEFPKEGPSILRIQQVVRGDSAAYFCASSPGQGADTQYFGPGTRLTVL.

This rearrangement joins TRBV9 to TRBJ1-5; TRBD1 might be the D (6 bases). Trimming pared 2 bases from V and 7 bases from J, leaving 16 bases between. CDR1 and CDR2 from the germline V gene are SGDLS and YYNGEE. This CDR3 spans 15 amino acids. The CDR3: CASSVEGGGGQPQHF. The DNA of the CDR3 is TGTGCCAGCAGCGTTGAGGGGGGGGGCGGCCAGCCCCAGCATTTT.

The gene calls are TRBV27 and TRBJ2-5; D remains ambiguous. Trimming stripped 5 bases from V and 4 bases from J, with 11 bases between. CDR3 size: 13 residues. Looked up from germline, CDR1 is MNHEY and CDR2 is SMNVEV (reference sequence). The CDR3 protein is CASSPIARETQYF. The CDR3 DNA follows: TGTGCCAGCAGTCCTATTGCCCGAGAGACCCAGTACTTC.

The V call is TRBV9, the J call TRBJ1-2; no definite D call. The CDR3 has 15 residues. V lost 4 bases and J 4 bases, leaving 17 bases between the germline ends. Germline V lookup: CDR1 SGDLS, CDR2 YYNGEE. The CDR3: CASSSSVIRRYGYTF. In DNA form, the CDR3 reads TGTGCCAGCAGCTCCTCGGTTATCCGCCGCTATGGCTACACCTTC.